This T cell receptor beta chain was identified during a study of T cell responses to AZD1222 COVID-19 vaccine. Libraries were prepared by immunoSEQ multiplex PCR; TCRdb keeps only in-frame clonotypes and omits some of them. The profile covers roughly 120,000 clones, with approximately 92% appearing a single time and approximately 8% taken by the ten largest. The CDR3 is 12 residues long. Trimming cost V 1 base and J 6 bases, with 7 bases left between them. CDR1 and CDR2 (germline): LGHDT, YNNKEL (reference sequence). This TCR was sampled from an adult who received the AZD1222 COVID-19 vaccine. The material was peripheral blood, obtained 28 days after the second AZD1222 dose. The chain uses TRBV3-1 (or the pseudogene TRBV3-2) and TRBJ2-7; no clear D. CDR3 DNA sequence: TGTGCCAGCAGCCAAGTATTAGGCGAGCAGTACTTC. Translated, it gives CASSQVLGEQYF.